These 16 T cell receptor beta chains came from one sample sequenced in a study of CD8 T cells in Susac syndrome. With random hexamers, reverse transcription was performed on about 0.45 to 1 ug of RNA. TCRdb reprocessed the immunoSEQ multiplex PCR reads with MiXCR, giving one entry per CDR3 protein. Among roughly 150,000 distinct CDR3 sequences, roughly 95% were seen once, and the ten largest hold 0.16%. Sequenced input: CD4+ T cells from PBMCs. The receptors shown here come from a human donor with Susac syndrome.

This chain links TRBV7-2 with TRBJ2-7; 7 positions agree with TRBD1. The CDR3 is 15 residues long. The trim removed 1 base at V and 4 bases at J, leaving 7 bases unmatched. The germline CDR1 and CDR2 sequences are SGHTA and FQGNSA. CDR3 residues: CASSLVGTVLYEQYF. In nucleotides, the CDR3 is TGTGCCAGCAGCTTAGTGGGGACAGTTCTTTACGAGCAGTACTTC. Filled out from reference TRBV7-2 and TRBJ2-7, the complete variable domain reads GAGVSQSPSNKVTEKGKDVELRCDPISGHTALYWYRQSLGQGLEFLIYFQGNSAPDKSGLPSDRFSAERTGGSVSTLTIQRTQQEDSAVYLCASSLVGTVLYEQYFGPGTRLTVT.

CDR3 DNA: TGTGCCAGCAGTGACGGCGGGGGCTGGGAGACCCAGTACTTC. Protein product: CASSDGGGWETQYF. The V call is TRBV6-1, the J call TRBJ2-5; D perhaps matches TRBD2 (7 bases). V was clipped by 3 bases and J by 5 bases, with 13 bases between them. The germline CDR1 and CDR2 sequences are MNHNS and SASEGT. The CDR3 consists of 14 residues.

The chain has TRBV27 and TRBJ1-5; TRBD1 is a possible D gene (5 bases). Looked up from germline, CDR1 is MNHEY and CDR2 is SMNVEV (reference sequence). V was trimmed by 3 bases and J by 7 bases, leaving 10 bases between them. The CDR3 spans 13 residues. The CDR3 loop is CASSLGGKQPQHF. The CDR3 DNA reads as TGTGCCAGCAGTTTGGGGGGGAAACAGCCCCAGCATTTT.

The rearrangement uses TRBV9 and TRBJ1-3; no clear D. The CDR3 is made up of 13 amino acids. Germline assignment: CDR1 SGDLS and CDR2 YYNGEE. The V gene lost 1 base and the J gene lost 1 base, with 3 bases spanning the gap. The CDR3 coding sequence is TGTGCCAGCAGCGTAACATCTGGAAACACCATATATTTT. It yields the protein CASSVTSGNTIYF.

This chain uses TRBV18 with TRBJ1-1, with a weak D call TRBD1 (6 bases). Germline CDR1 and CDR2: KGHSH and LQKENI. The V and J ends lost 3 bases and 0 bases respectively, with 11 bases between them. The CDR3 runs to 15 residues. The CDR3, as DNA: TGTGCCAGCTCACCTCAGGGGATGGTGAACACTGAAGCTTTCTTT. Translation gives CASSPQGMVNTEAFF.

The V and J genes are TRBV27 and TRBJ1-1, with D perhaps TRBD1 (5 bases). The V gene lost 3 bases and the J gene lost 1 base, with 9 bases spanning the gap. This CDR3 spans 14 amino acids. From germline, CDR1 is MNHEY and CDR2 SMNVEV (reference sequence). Here the CDR3 reads CASSFQGWNTEAFF. The DNA for the CDR3 is TGTGCCAGCAGTTTTCAGGGATGGAACACTGAAGCTTTCTTT.

This rearrangement joins TRBV11-2 to TRBJ1-5; D might be TRBD1 (5 bases). The CDR3 covers 14 residues. Germline V gene sequence: CDR1 SGHAT, CDR2 FQNNGV. The ends were cut back, 1 base at V and 7 bases at J, with 11 bases in the middle. The CDR3 sequence: CASSLVGGGQPQHF. The CDR3 region has the DNA TGTGCCAGCAGCTTAGTCGGGGGAGGACAGCCCCAGCATTTT.

The genes are TRBV12-3 or TRBV12-4 and TRBJ2-4, with D unresolved. This CDR3 spans 12 amino acids. Trimming stripped 4 bases from V and 6 bases from J, with 7 bases between. The CDR3 reads CASSSGRNIQYF. The DNA of the CDR3 is TGTGCCAGCAGTTCCGGACGAAACATTCAGTACTTC.

The chain employs TRBV12-3 or TRBV12-4 and TRBJ2-6, with a possible D match to TRBD1 (7 bases). The CDR3 length is 16 residues. Between the trimmed V and J ends, which lost 5 bases and 5 bases, there was a span of 16 bases. Here the CDR3 DNA reads TGTGCCAGCAGTCCCAACAGGGGAGGCAGGGCCAACGTCCTGACTTTC. It is translated as CASSPNRGGRANVLTF.

The gene calls are TRBV24-1 and TRBJ2-2; no definite D call. The CDR3 totals 13 residues. V lost 7 bases and J 0 bases, leaving 5 bases between the germline ends. The V gene's germline CDR1 is KGHDR and CDR2 SFDVKD. The CDR3 is CATSRANTGELFF. CDR3 sequence (DNA): TGTGCCACCAGCCGGGCGAACACCGGGGAGCTGTTTTTT.

This rearrangement joins TRBV20-1 to TRBJ2-2; TRBD1 might be the D (5 bases). Germline V gene data show CDR1 as DFQATT and CDR2 as SNEGSKA (reference sequence). V was shortened by 2 bases and J by 2 bases, with 9 bases between the two germline ends. The CDR3 length is 14 residues. Written as DNA, the CDR3 is TGCAGTGCTAGACCCAGGGCCAACACCGGGGAGCTGTTTTTT. Translated, it gives CSARPRANTGELFF.

DNA for the CDR3: TGCAGTGCTAGAGTTCGGGAAGAGACCCAGTACTTC. Encoded protein: CSARVREETQYF. The chain joins TRBV20-1 to TRBJ2-5; D gene unclear. The CDR3 has 12 amino acids. Germline-derived CDR1 and CDR2 are DFQATT and SNEGSKA (reference sequence). Trimming stripped 1 base from V and 3 bases from J, with 6 bases between.

This chain uses TRBV29-1 with TRBJ2-7; TRBD1 aligns across 8 bases. Germline assignment: CDR1 SQVTM and CDR2 ANQGSEA. This CDR3 is built from 14 residues. V lost 7 bases and J lost 4; bases outside the gene matches: 12. The CDR3 bases are TGCAGCGCCTCCTCTACAGGGGGTTTTTACGAGCAGTACTTC. It yields the protein CSASSTGGFYEQYF.

The V gene is TRBV12-5, the J gene TRBJ2-7, with 8 bases lining up with TRBD1. CDR3 length: 16 amino acids. The junction had 17 bases not matched to a gene; V was cut back by 7 bases and J by 6 bases. Germline V CDR1 and CDR2: LGHNT, FRNRAP. The chain's CDR3 is CASAPQGALLRAEQYF. DNA of the CDR3: TGTGCTAGTGCTCCGCAGGGGGCGCTTCTACGGGCCGAGCAGTACTTC.

V and J are TRBV20-1 and TRBJ2-7; no definite D call. V was shortened by 3 bases and J by 2 bases, with 8 bases between the two germline ends. This CDR3 is 12 amino acids long. The V gene's germline CDR1 is DFQATT and CDR2 SNEGSKA (reference sequence). In DNA form, the CDR3 reads TGCAGTGCTAGCGTTCAGCCCTACGAGCAGTACTTC. It codes for CSASVQPYEQYF.

The chain has TRBV7-9 and TRBJ1-1; tentative D call: TRBD1 (5 bases). Germline V gives CDR1 SEHNR, CDR2 FQNEAQ (reference sequence). This CDR3 spans 15 amino acids. With 2 bases removed from V and 1 base from J, the gap between germline ends came to 11 bases. In DNA, the CDR3 is TGTGCCAGCAGCTTACGGGGGAGCGCGAACACTGAAGCTTTCTTT. The encoded protein is CASSLRGSANTEAFF.